The sequence of this T cell receptor (beta chain) was determined in a study of blood T cell repertoires in COVID-19. Original analysis: Reference gene primers were amplified, and this amplification served to estimate nucleated cell counts. Generated by immunoSEQ multiplex PCR, the TCRdb table keeps only in-frame clones and is missing some. From that table come the V and J calls and clone size; the DNA was used to work out D and trimming. The sample holds 90,000 or so clones; over 75% are singletons and the top ten take about a sixth. Trimming removed 2 bases from V and 6 bases from J, with 9 bases in between. Germline V gene data show CDR1 as SGHNT and CDR2 as YENEEA. This CDR3 has 13 amino acids.

This receptor was obtained from a human donor in a cohort sampled during active COVID-19. The V call is TRBV11-3, the J call TRBJ2-3, with D possibly TRBD2 on 6 matching bases. The sequenced sample was peripheral blood. The CDR3 DNA reads TGTGCCAGCAGCTTAAACCTAGCGGATACGCAGTATTTT. Translation gives CASSLNLADTQYF. Variable domain in full (rest from reference TRBV11-3 and TRBJ2-3): EAGVVQSPRYKIIEKKQPVAFWCNPISGHNTLYWYLQNLGQGPELLIRYENEEAVDDSQLPKDRFSAERLKGVDSTLKIQPAELGDSAVYLCASSLNLADTQYFGPGTRLTVL.